Listed below are T cell receptor beta chains from one sample, sequenced in a study of blood T cell repertoires in COVID-19. This table comes from immunoSEQ multiplex PCR, and its TCRdb copy is limited to in-frame clones, with some not included. The sample consists of around 250,000 clones, over 75% of them appearing once. Sequences were obtained from PBMCs or T cells enriched from blood (not recorded which). The receptors originated from a woman aged 50 to 60 who had recovered from COVID-19. Both conserved end residues are part of each CDR3. D genes are given only for firm matches. The size field is filled for only some rows; it gives once, few, many or a size class.

v_call	j_call	clone_size	d_call	cdr3_aa	cdr3_nt
TRBV5-6	TRBJ1-1	NA	NA	CASSLVPVAGTEAFF	TGTGCCAGCAGCTTGGTCCCAGTGGCGGGCACTGAAGCTTTCTTT
TRBV4-2	TRBJ2-1	once	TRBD2	CASSQGRTSGRSSYNEQFF	TGTGCCAGCAGCCAAGGGAGGACTAGCGGGAGGTCGTCCTACAATGAGCAGTTCTTC
TRBV10-3	TRBJ2-1	NA	NA	CAISESIGGGSNEQFF	TGTGCCATCAGTGAGTCGATAGGGGGGGGAAGCAATGAGCAGTTCTTC
TRBV9	TRBJ2-2	NA	TRBD1	CASSVQAGTGGTGELFF	TGTGCCAGCAGCGTCCAGGCCGGGACAGGGGGCACCGGGGAGCTGTTTTTT
TRBV5-4	TRBJ2-2	NA	NA	CASSSEVAVTGELFF	TGTGCCAGCAGCTCCGAGGTAGCGGTCACCGGGGAGCTGTTTTTT
TRBV9	TRBJ1-1	NA	TRBD1	CASSTRRDRVVPAFF	TGTGCCAGCAGCACCCGCCGGGACAGGGTCGTGCCAGCTTTCTTT
TRBV29-1	TRBJ2-1	NA	NA	CSVEAGGYYNEQFF	TGCAGCGTGGAAGCAGGTGGATACTACAATGAGCAGTTCTTC
TRBV6-5	TRBJ1-1	NA	NA	CASSLTGYTEAFF	TGTGCCAGCAGTCTTACAGGGTACACTGAAGCTTTCTTT
TRBV5-1	TRBJ2-1	NA	TRBD2	CASSFGGRIANEQFF	TGCGCCAGCAGCTTCGGCGGGAGAATAGCCAATGAGCAGTTCTTC
TRBV19	TRBJ2-4	NA	TRBD2	CASDPGSGIQQYF	TGTGCCAGTGACCCCGGTAGCGGGATCCAACAGTACTTC
TRBV7-9	TRBJ2-3	NA	TRBD2	CASSIAGGGTDTQYF	TGTGCCAGCAGTATAGCGGGAGGGGGCACAGATACGCAGTATTTT
TRBV7-9	TRBJ2-7	NA	NA	CASSLSGFREQYF	TGTGCCAGCAGCTTATCCGGGTTTCGTGAGCAGTACTTC
TRBV5-4	TRBJ2-7	NA	NA	CASSLWAQGSDEQYF	TGTGCCAGCAGCTTGTGGGCACAGGGCTCCGACGAGCAGTACTTC
TRBV2	TRBJ2-1	NA	NA	CASSAQGIPYNEQFF	TGTGCCAGCAGTGCTCAGGGAATCCCCTACAATGAGCAGTTCTTC
TRBV4-1	TRBJ1-2	NA	TRBD1	CASSHPTGYGYTF	TGCGCCAGCAGCCATCCGACAGGGTATGGCTACACCTTC
TRBV28	TRBJ1-1	NA	TRBD1	CASSPGQGGGAEAFF	TGTGCCAGCAGTCCGGGACAGGGAGGGGGCGCTGAAGCTTTCTTT
TRBV7-2	TRBJ2-7	NA	NA	CASSLARSSYEQYF	TGTGCCAGCAGCTTAGCGAGAAGTTCCTACGAGCAGTACTTC
TRBV7-3	TRBJ2-7	NA	TRBD2	CASSTSILGGTSGCYYEQYF	TGTGCCAGCAGCACCTCGATCCTAGGGGGGACTAGCGGGTGCTACTACGAGCAGTACTTC
TRBV7-8	TRBJ2-7	NA	TRBD1	CASSWDRAGEQYF	TGTGCCAGCAGCTGGGACAGGGCTGGCGAGCAGTACTTC
TRBV4-1	TRBJ1-1	once	NA	CASSQDRQALEAFF	TGCGCCAGCAGCCAAGACAGACAGGCCCTAGAAGCTTTCTTT
TRBV11-2	TRBJ2-1	NA	NA	CASSLPFNEQFF	TGTGCCAGCAGCTTACCGTTCAATGAGCAGTTCTTC
TRBV6-5	TRBJ2-2	NA	TRBD2	CASSIGLAWTGELFF	TGTGCCAGCAGTATTGGACTAGCGTGGACCGGGGAGCTGTTTTTT
TRBV5-6	TRBJ1-1	once	NA	CASSLIMETEAFF	TGTGCCAGCAGCTTGATCATGGAGACTGAAGCTTTCTTT
TRBV9	TRBJ1-1	NA	NA	CASSPGWGTEAFF	TGTGCCAGCAGCCCGGGGTGGGGCACTGAAGCTTTCTTT
TRBV7-2	TRBJ1-2	NA	TRBD1	CASSQFLGVGQGLAGYTF	TGTGCCAGCAGTCAGTTCCTAGGAGTGGGACAGGGGCTGGCTGGCTACACCTTC
TRBV5-1	TRBJ2-7	NA	NA	CASSRQQGDEQYF	TGCGCCAGCAGCCGCCAACAGGGTGACGAGCAGTACTTC
TRBV6-1	TRBJ2-7	NA	NA	CASSDTGYAYEQYF	TGTGCCAGCAGTGATACAGGGTACGCCTACGAGCAGTACTTC
TRBV7-3	TRBJ1-1	NA	TRBD1	CASSLDRVNTEAFF	TGTGCCAGCAGCTTAGACAGGGTAAACACTGAAGCTTTCTTT
TRBV19	TRBJ1-2	NA	TRBD1	CASSSSGQLANYGYTF	TGTGCCAGTAGTAGCTCGGGACAGTTAGCTAACTATGGCTACACCTTC
TRBV6-2/TRBV6-3	TRBJ2-5	NA	TRBD2	CASSYLREGQETQYF	TGTGCCAGCAGTTACCTGCGGGAGGGCCAAGAGACCCAGTACTTC
TRBV2	TRBJ1-5	few	NA	CASSSQGSLREPQHF	TGTGCCAGCAGTAGTCAGGGGTCCTTACGGGAGCCCCAGCATTTT
TRBV2	TRBJ1-1	NA	NA	CASSGQPNTEAFF	TGTGCCAGCAGTGGACAGCCGAACACTGAAGCTTTCTTT
TRBV2	TRBJ1-6	NA	TRBD1	CASSPDRSSYNSPLHF	TGTGCCAGCAGTCCGGACAGGAGCTCCTATAATTCACCCCTCCACTTT
TRBV5-1	TRBJ2-7	few	NA	CASSSTGHEQYF	TGCGCCAGCAGCTCGACAGGCCACGAGCAGTACTTC
TRBV5-1	TRBJ2-7	NA	NA	CASSLVSGISYEQYF	TGCGCCAGCAGCTTGGTTTCCGGGATCTCCTACGAGCAGTACTTC
TRBV27	TRBJ1-1	NA	TRBD1	CASSLWTGVARIPEAFF	TGTGCCAGCAGTTTATGGACAGGGGTGGCCCGGATCCCTGAAGCTTTCTTT
TRBV7-2	TRBJ2-5	NA	TRBD2	CASSPLAGGGRETQYF	TGTGCCAGCAGCCCCTTGGCGGGAGGTGGACGAGAGACCCAGTACTTC
TRBV3-1/TRBV3-2	TRBJ2-1	once	TRBD1	CASSPYLGQGNEQFF	TGTGCCAGCAGCCCCTACCTTGGACAGGGGAATGAGCAGTTCTTC